This TCR beta chain was captured by sequencing in a study of response to subunit inactivated influenza vaccine. Concerning this clonotype: Its antigen remains unidentified.

General observations from the study: The authors proposed limited new T cell recruitment per seasonal influenza vaccination.

Germline CDR1 SGHNT, CDR2 YENEEA. The CDR3 runs to 16 residues. Trimming shortened V by 1 base and J by 3 bases, and 14 bases separated the two germline ends. A single record per CDR3 protein comes from TCRdb applying MiXCR to the RT-PCR reads. The repertoire holds fewer than 600,000 distinct CDR3 sequences, with approximately 7.3% as singletons. This receptor was identified in a man aged 50-75 years who received an inactivated influenza vaccine. V is TRBV11-3 and J is TRBJ2-3; the D is unclear. The specimen was PBMCs from blood, collected around 2 years after vaccination. Here the CDR3 DNA reads TGTGCCAGCAGCTTAGGCCTTAGGAGTGGTACAGATACGCAGTATTTT. Protein product: CASSLGLRSGTDTQYF. Complete variable domain (other parts from reference TRBV11-3 and TRBJ2-3): EAGVVQSPRYKIIEKKQPVAFWCNPISGHNTLYWYLQNLGQGPELLIRYENEEAVDDSQLPKDRFSAERLKGVDSTLKIQPAELGDSAVYLCASSLGLRSGTDTQYFGPGTRLTVL.